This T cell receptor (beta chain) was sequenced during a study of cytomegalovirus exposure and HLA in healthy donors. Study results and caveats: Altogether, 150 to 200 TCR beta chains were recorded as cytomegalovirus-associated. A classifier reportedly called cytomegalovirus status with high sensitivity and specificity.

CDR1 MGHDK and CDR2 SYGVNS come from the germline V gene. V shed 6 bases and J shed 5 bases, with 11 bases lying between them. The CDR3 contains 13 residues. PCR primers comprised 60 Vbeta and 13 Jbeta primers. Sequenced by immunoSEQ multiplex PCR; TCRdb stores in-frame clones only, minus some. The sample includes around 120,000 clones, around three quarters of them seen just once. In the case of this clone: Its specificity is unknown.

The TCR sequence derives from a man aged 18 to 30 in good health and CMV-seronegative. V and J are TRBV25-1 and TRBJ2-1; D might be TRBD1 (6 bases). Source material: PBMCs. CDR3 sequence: CASRMRQDNEQFF. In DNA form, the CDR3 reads TGTGCCAGCAGAATGAGACAGGACAATGAGCAGTTCTTC.